Listed below are T cell receptor beta chains from one sample, sequenced in a study of blood T cell repertoires in COVID-19. TCRdb keeps only in-frame clones here, not all; method: immunoSEQ multiplex PCR. The sample lists fewer than 200,000 clones; roughly 85% were seen once. The sample taken for sequencing was peripheral blood. The receptors come from a man aged 60 to 75 with active or convalescent COVID-19. Each CDR3 is given without its conserved first and last residue.

V gene: TRBV7-9
J gene: TRBJ1-6
CDR3 protein: ASSSGQGNSPLH

V gene: TRBV2
J gene: TRBJ2-7
CDR3 protein: ASVQQGMVRTSYEQY

V gene: TRBV5-1
J gene: TRBJ1-5
CDR3 protein: ASSPGWGDQPQH

V gene: TRBV29-1
J gene: TRBJ2-1
CDR3 protein: SVRSRTGSYNEQF

V gene: TRBV5-5
J gene: TRBJ1-2
CDR3 protein: ASSRWTGLCYGYT

V gene: TRBV27
J gene: TRBJ1-1
CDR3 protein: ASSLSVGTEAF

V gene: TRBV3-1/TRBV3-2
J gene: TRBJ2-1
CDR3 protein: ASSPGTSGGLSYNEQF

V gene: TRBV5-4
J gene: TRBJ2-7
CDR3 protein: ASSTPSGTENYEQY

V gene: TRBV9
J gene: TRBJ2-3
CDR3 protein: ASSPRTNGVADTQY

V gene: TRBV6-1
J gene: TRBJ1-5
CDR3 protein: ASSESPGGRYQPQH

V gene: TRBV11-2
J gene: TRBJ2-1
CDR3 protein: ASTRGPQAGNEQF

V gene: TRBV29-1
J gene: TRBJ1-1
CDR3 protein: SAGNAGSDTEAF

V gene: TRBV7-6
J gene: TRBJ2-2
CDR3 protein: ASSFQPQGNTGELF

V gene: TRBV6-6
J gene: TRBJ2-4
CDR3 protein: ASSYTGVAKNIQY

V gene: TRBV5-1
J gene: TRBJ1-6
CDR3 protein: ASTWGVLESPLH

V gene: TRBV7-2
J gene: TRBJ2-1
CDR3 protein: ASSLGGGPYNEQF

V gene: TRBV28
J gene: TRBJ2-7
CDR3 protein: ASRPFGQGHEQY

V gene: TRBV7-2
J gene: TRBJ2-7
CDR3 protein: ASSSEPGRGYEQY

V gene: TRBV30
J gene: TRBJ2-5
CDR3 protein: AWSALQETQY

V gene: TRBV2
J gene: TRBJ1-6
CDR3 protein: AGGTAYNSPLH

V gene: TRBV7-2
J gene: TRBJ1-3
CDR3 protein: ASSLGHSRMGNTIY

V gene: TRBV6-5
J gene: TRBJ1-2
CDR3 protein: ASSSGVWGYGYT

V gene: TRBV11-3
J gene: TRBJ2-1
CDR3 protein: ASSLVTGGIEF

V gene: TRBV9
J gene: TRBJ1-4
CDR3 protein: ASSVGEGRLF

V gene: TRBV11-2
J gene: TRBJ2-7
CDR3 protein: ASSRTGQGIYEQY

V gene: TRBV5-4
J gene: TRBJ2-1
CDR3 protein: ASSPLAGAYNEQF

V gene: TRBV12-5
J gene: TRBJ2-5
CDR3 protein: ASGFRQGFGETQY

V gene: TRBV2
J gene: TRBJ1-2
CDR3 protein: ASSGGVRSGYT

V gene: TRBV4-1
J gene: TRBJ1-5
CDR3 protein: ASSLGMGRWGQPQH

V gene: TRBV21-1
J gene: TRBJ1-2
CDR3 protein: ASSNGSPGGYT

V gene: TRBV7-2
J gene: TRBJ2-7
CDR3 protein: ASSLAGTSGYEQY

V gene: TRBV29-1
J gene: TRBJ2-5
CDR3 protein: SVSGGPQETQY

V gene: TRBV5-1
J gene: TRBJ1-1
CDR3 protein: ASSFGQGYVGNTEAF

V gene: TRBV5-1
J gene: TRBJ1-1
CDR3 protein: ASKDSFLQEAF

V gene: TRBV6-5
J gene: TRBJ2-2
CDR3 protein: ASSRSGVNTGELF

V gene: TRBV3-1/TRBV3-2
J gene: TRBJ2-7
CDR3 protein: ASSSTYEQY

V gene: TRBV2
J gene: TRBJ1-3
CDR3 protein: ASRTGLQRHSGNTIY

V gene: TRBV6-5
J gene: TRBJ1-1
CDR3 protein: ASSLPGNTEAF

V gene: TRBV2
J gene: TRBJ2-7
CDR3 protein: AWGENSYEQY

V gene: TRBV4-1
J gene: TRBJ2-1
CDR3 protein: ASSQGGRSSYNEQF

V gene: TRBV15
J gene: TRBJ1-5
CDR3 protein: ATSVDRLRNQPQH

V gene: TRBV3-1/TRBV3-2
J gene: TRBJ2-3
CDR3 protein: ASSRRTSGGVGGDTQY

V gene: TRBV10-3
J gene: TRBJ1-1
CDR3 protein: AISGQGNTEAF

V gene: TRBV24-1
J gene: TRBJ1-5
CDR3 protein: ATSDRDRENQPQH

V gene: TRBV4-1
J gene: TRBJ2-1
CDR3 protein: ASSLGAAGGEDEQF

V gene: TRBV5-1
J gene: TRBJ2-5
CDR3 protein: ASSLAGTFQETQY

V gene: TRBV5-1
J gene: TRBJ2-1
CDR3 protein: ASSLPSSYNEQF

V gene: TRBV30
J gene: TRBJ1-6
CDR3 protein: AWSVIGQGNSPLH

V gene: TRBV18
J gene: TRBJ1-2
CDR3 protein: ASSPKTGDGYT

V gene: TRBV2
J gene: TRBJ1-1
CDR3 protein: ASSARREGEAF